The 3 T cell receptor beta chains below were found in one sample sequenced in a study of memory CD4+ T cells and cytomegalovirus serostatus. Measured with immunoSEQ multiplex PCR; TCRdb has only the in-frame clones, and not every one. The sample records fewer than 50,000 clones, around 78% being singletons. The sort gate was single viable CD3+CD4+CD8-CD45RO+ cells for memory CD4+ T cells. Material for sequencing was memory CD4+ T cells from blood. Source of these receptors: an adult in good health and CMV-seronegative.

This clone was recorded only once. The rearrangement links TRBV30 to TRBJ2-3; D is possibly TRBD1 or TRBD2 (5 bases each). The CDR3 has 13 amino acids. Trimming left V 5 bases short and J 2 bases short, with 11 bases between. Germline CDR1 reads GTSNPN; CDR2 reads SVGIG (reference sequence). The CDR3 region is CAWETGPTDTQYF. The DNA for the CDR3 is TGTGCCTGGGAAACGGGGCCCACAGATACGCAGTATTTT.

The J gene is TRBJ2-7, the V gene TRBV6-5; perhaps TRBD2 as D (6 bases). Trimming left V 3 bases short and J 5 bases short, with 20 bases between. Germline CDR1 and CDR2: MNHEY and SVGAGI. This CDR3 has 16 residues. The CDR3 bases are TGTGCCAGCAGTTATTCTTATCGGGGGAGAGGCAACGAGCAGTACTTC. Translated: CASSYSYRGRGNEQYF.

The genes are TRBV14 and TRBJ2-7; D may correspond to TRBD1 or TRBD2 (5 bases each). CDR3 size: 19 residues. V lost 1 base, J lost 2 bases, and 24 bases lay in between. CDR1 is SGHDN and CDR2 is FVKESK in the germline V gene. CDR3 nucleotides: TGTGCCAGCAGCCAAGGGGGGTTTTGGTTGAGGGACGCTACCTACGAGCAGTACTTC. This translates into CASSQGGFWLRDATYEQYF.